These 31 T cell receptor beta chains were sequenced from one sample in a study of OX40 agonist ivuxolimab in advanced cancers. This table comes from immunoSEQ multiplex PCR, and its TCRdb copy is limited to in-frame clones, with some not included. The top ten hold 7.3% of the sample, which has about 83,000 clones, about four fifths seen once. Material: CD4+ or CD8+ T cells sorted from blood, obtained in a trial of the OX40 agonist ivuxolimab. Receptor source: an adult with an advanced solid tumor such as melanoma, head and neck, liver or kidney cancer.

The genes are TRBV7-9 and TRBJ2-3; D not resolved. This CDR3 contains 14 residues. Trimming removed 1 base at V and 3 bases at J, with 8 bases between. Germline CDR1 is SEHNR and CDR2 is FQNEAQ (reference sequence). In nucleotides, the CDR3 is TGTGCCAGCAGCTTAGGATTGGGGACAGATACGCAGTATTTT. It yields the protein CASSLGLGTDTQYF.

This chain uses TRBV5-4 with TRBJ1-4; 7 nucleotides match TRBD1. This CDR3 region has 15 residues. Germline CDR1 reads SGHNT; CDR2 reads YYREEE (reference sequence). The V and J ends lost 2 bases and 2 bases, in that order; junction bases with no gene match: 3. The CDR3 here is CASSFSGQTNEKLFF. The DNA of the CDR3 is TGTGCCAGCAGCTTTTCGGGACAGACTAATGAAAAACTGTTTTTT.

The V gene is TRBV14, the J gene TRBJ2-2; D perhaps matches TRBD2 (6 bases). This CDR3 is 15 amino acids long. Trimming removed 0 bases at V and 7 bases at J, with 12 bases between. Germline V gene lookup returns CDR1 SGHDN and CDR2 FVKESK. The CDR3 nucleotides are TGTGCCAGCAGCCAAGATCTAGTTAGCGGCGGGGAGCTGTTTTTT. Its protein product is CASSQDLVSGGELFF.

The gene calls are TRBV13 and TRBJ2-1, with 12 bases aligning to TRBD2. Losses at the gene ends were 4 bases for V and 4 bases for J; bases not matched to a gene: 2. Germline CDR1 PRHDT, CDR2 FYEKMQ (reference sequence). CDR3 length: 15 residues. CDR3 in amino acids: CASSSGTSGYNEQFF. The DNA for the CDR3 is TGTGCCAGCAGCTCCGGGACTAGCGGGTACAATGAGCAGTTCTTC.

The rearrangement uses TRBV5-1 and TRBJ2-5; 11 bases map to TRBD1. The CDR3 is made up of 17 amino acids. The trim removed 4 bases at V and 3 bases at J, leaving 11 bases unmatched. Per the germline V gene, CDR1 is SGHRS and CDR2 is YFSETQ. CDR3: CASSRFGQGAVKETQYF. CDR3 DNA sequence: TGCGCCAGCAGCCGTTTTGGACAGGGGGCTGTAAAAGAGACCCAGTACTTC.

This clone has just one count. The chain joins TRBV4-1 to TRBJ2-2, with TRBD1 matching 10 bases. The CDR3 totals 17 residues. Unmatched junction bases numbered 7, after V lost 2 bases and J lost 4 bases. Germline assignment: CDR1 MGHRA and CDR2 YSYEKL. The CDR3 bases are TGCGCCAGCAGCCAAAAGGGGACAGGGGTGGGCACCGGGGAGCTGTTTTTT. It is translated as CASSQKGTGVGTGELFF.

This clone was observed once. V and J are TRBV9 and TRBJ1-2, with D perhaps matching TRBD1 (6 bases). The CDR3 has 17 residues. Germline loops: CDR1 SGDLS, CDR2 YYNGEE. The V end was cut by 0 bases, the J end by 4 bases, with 19 bases between. CDR3 loop: CASSVVVGGTSTYGYTF. The DNA of the CDR3 is TGTGCCAGCAGCGTAGTGGTTGGGGGGACATCTACCTATGGCTACACCTTC.

In nucleotides, the CDR3 is TGCGCCAGCAGCCAAGGGGTCGGGGCCAACGTCCTGACTTTC. This codes for CASSQGVGANVLTF. This sequence joins TRBV4-1 and TRBJ2-6, with D unclear. V was trimmed by 1 base and J by 4 bases, leaving 5 bases between them. CDR3 length equals 14 residues. The germline CDR1 and CDR2 sequences are MGHRA and YSYEKL.

This chain links TRBV7-2 with TRBJ1-1; possibly TRBD1 for D (6 bases). V lost 1 base, J lost 6 bases, and 15 bases lay in between. The CDR3 length is 15 residues. From germline, CDR1 is SGHTA and CDR2 FQGNSA. CDR3 region: CASSLGLPGVAEAFF. CDR3 coding DNA: TGTGCCAGCAGCTTAGGACTACCAGGGGTCGCTGAAGCTTTCTTT.

This sequence joins TRBV4-3 and TRBJ2-1, with D unclear. Germline V gene data show CDR1 as LGHNA and CDR2 as YSLEER. The V and J ends lost 0 bases and 0 bases respectively, with 6 bases between them. CDR3 length: 15 residues. The CDR3: CASSQEASSYNEQFF. The CDR3, as DNA: TGCGCCAGCAGCCAAGAGGCAAGCTCCTACAATGAGCAGTTCTTC.

V gene TRBV7-8 combines with J gene TRBJ2-1; possible D gene TRBD2, 7 bases. V shed 0 bases and J shed 4 bases, with 10 bases lying between them. The CDR3 is made up of 15 amino acids. Germline CDR1 and CDR2: SGHVS and FQNEAQ. For the CDR3, the DNA is TGTGCCAGCAGCTTAGCGGGGGGGCGTTACAATGAGCAGTTCTTC. Its translation is CASSLAGGRYNEQFF.

The V call is TRBV5-6, the J call TRBJ1-2, with D tentatively TRBD1 (5 bases). V dropped 0 bases and J dropped 4 bases, with 7 bases sitting between them. This CDR3 spans 13 amino acids. CDR1 and CDR2 from the germline V gene are SGHDT and YYEEEE. The CDR3 nucleotides read TGTGCCAGCAGCTTGGACAGGATCTATGGCTACACCTTC. Translated, it gives CASSLDRIYGYTF.

This chain joins TRBV7-9 and TRBJ2-2; 7 bases are shared with TRBD2. Losses at the gene ends were 8 bases for V and 5 bases for J; bases not matched to a gene: 5. This CDR3 spans 13 amino acids. Germline V CDR1 and CDR2: SEHNR, FQNEAQ (reference sequence). CDR3 nucleotides: TGTGCCAGCGCGGGAGCCCGGACCGGGGAGCTGTTTTTT. Translating it yields CASAGARTGELFF.

The chain recombines TRBV21-1 with TRBJ2-7; the table's D call, TRBD2, has no DNA check behind it. TRBV21-1 is an annotated pseudogene. This CDR3 has 14 residues. CDR3 DNA sequence: TGTGCCAGCAGCAGAGTAGCGGTCGGGTACGAGCAGTACTTC. It yields the protein CASSRVAVGYEQYF.

The genes are TRBV4-3 and TRBJ2-3, with 10 nucleotides matching TRBD2. The CDR3 consists of 16 residues. J was trimmed by 7 bases and V by 0 bases; bases with no gene match: 7. CDR1 LGHNA and CDR2 YSLEER come from the germline V gene. The CDR3 bases are TGCGCCAGCAGCCAAGATAAGCGGGAGGGTTTCCATACGCAGTATTTT. It translates to CASSQDKREGFHTQYF.

The chain links TRBV5-6 to TRBJ2-7, with D uncertain. V gave up 0 bases and J gave up 6 bases, with 22 bases separating them. The CDR3 runs to 17 residues. Germline CDR1 and CDR2: SGHDT and YYEEEE. The CDR3 DNA reads TGTGCCAGCAGCTTGGGTTTCGTAGGTCATAGGGTAGGCGAGCAGTACTTC. It is translated as CASSLGFVGHRVGEQYF.

The chain carries TRBV27 and TRBJ1-5; a possible D gene is TRBD1 (6 bases). V lost 5 bases and J 3 bases, leaving 11 bases between the germline ends. Germline CDR1 MNHEY, CDR2 SMNVEV (reference sequence). This CDR3 region has 14 residues. This CDR3 is CASSPGAFNQPQHF. In DNA, the CDR3 is TGTGCCAGCAGTCCGGGGGCTTTCAATCAGCCCCAGCATTTT.

Of note for this clone: One end of the junction varies from germline; a read error may be responsible. The J gene is TRBJ2-5, the V gene TRBV7-7, with 7 bases fitting TRBD2. The length of the CDR3 is 16 residues. CDR1 is SSHAT, CDR2 FNYEAQ, per germline (reference sequence). The DNA of the CDR3 is TGTGCTAGCAGCTTAGATTCGAGGGGCGGGGGAGAGACCCAGTACTTC. It specifies CASSLDSRGGGETQYF.

The genes are TRBV7-2 and TRBJ2-5; TRBD2 is a possible D gene (6 bases). From germline, CDR1 is SGHTA and CDR2 FQGNSA. The CDR3 is 17 residues long. With 3 bases removed from V and 2 bases from J, the gap between germline ends came to 19 bases. CDR3 nucleotide sequence: TGTGCCAGCAGCTTTGGGGTTTTGGCTAGCGCACAAGAGACCCAGTACTTC. Translating gives CASSFGVLASAQETQYF.

This clone was detected a few times. This chain uses TRBV6-1 with TRBJ2-1, with 9 bases aligning to TRBD1. The CDR3 spans 18 residues. V dropped 2 bases and J dropped 4; count of bases not matched to a gene: 12. CDR1 is MNHNS, CDR2 SASEGT, per germline. CDR3 amino acids: CASSETNSPGQGYNEQFF. CDR3 bases: TGTGCCAGCAGTGAAACCAATAGTCCGGGACAGGGATACAATGAGCAGTTCTTC.

CDR3 sequence (DNA): TGTGCCAGCAGGACAGGAGCTAACTATGGCTACACCTTC. It codes for CASRTGANYGYTF. The genes are TRBV28 and TRBJ1-2; tentative D call: TRBD1 (6 bases). V gave up 6 bases and J gave up 0 bases, with 8 bases separating them. The CDR3 runs to 13 residues. The germline V gene encodes CDR1 MDHEN and CDR2 SYDVKM.

The V and J genes are TRBV7-2 and TRBJ2-3, with D possibly being TRBD1 (7 bases). The CDR3 spans 17 residues. Trimming removed 2 bases from V and 2 bases from J, with 17 bases in between. Looked up from germline, CDR1 is SGHTA and CDR2 is FQGNSA. CDR3 nucleotide sequence: TGTGCCAGCAGCTTAAATGGAGGGGGCAGGATCACAGATACGCAGTATTTT. Translated: CASSLNGGGRITDTQYF.

V and J are TRBV30 and TRBJ1-1; D possibly corresponds to TRBD1 (5 bases). The CDR3 spans 15 residues. Trimming pared 5 bases from V and 3 bases from J, leaving 19 bases between. From germline, CDR1 is GTSNPN and CDR2 SVGIG (reference sequence). The DNA for the CDR3 is TGTGCCTGGGGGCTTCCAGGGCAGGGATACACTGAAGCTTTCTTT. This encodes CAWGLPGQGYTEAFF.

On this clone: Compared with germline, one end of the junction differs, possibly owing to a read error. The chain is built from TRBV19 and TRBJ1-4; tentatively, D is TRBD1 (5 bases). Germline CDR1 is LNHDA and CDR2 is SQIVND (reference sequence). The CDR3 contains 11 residues. The CDR3 is CLTASNEKLFF. DNA of the CDR3: TGCTTGACAGCCTCTAATGAAAAACTGTTTTTT.

This clone was recorded a few times. V is TRBV7-8 and J is TRBJ1-5; 8 bases match TRBD1. The CDR3 extends over 17 amino acids. Germline V gene sequence: CDR1 SGHVS, CDR2 FQNEAQ. Trimming took 0 bases from V and 0 from J; bases not matched to a gene: 4. The CDR3 DNA follows: TGTGCCAGCAGCTTAGCTCGACAGGGGCCTAGCAATCAGCCCCAGCATTTT. Translated: CASSLARQGPSNQPQHF.

CDR3 sequence reads: CASRGTGTYEQYF. In nucleotides, the CDR3 is TGTGCCAGTAGGGGGACAGGGACCTACGAGCAGTACTTC. The chain uses TRBV19 and TRBJ2-7; 9 bases are a match to TRBD1. Germline-derived CDR1 and CDR2 are LNHDA and SQIVND (reference sequence). Trimming at V came to 6 bases and at J to 2 bases, leaving 2 bases not matched to a gene. The CDR3 extends over 13 amino acids.

The chain combines TRBV6-5 with TRBJ1-4; a weak D match, TRBD1 (5 bases). The V end lost 4 bases, the J end lost 4 bases, and 16 bases lay between the germline ends. Looked up from germline, CDR1 is MNHEY and CDR2 is SVGAGI. CDR3 length: 16 residues. CDR3 residues: CASSSRPPGGNEKLFF. CDR3 nucleotides: TGTGCCAGCAGTTCCCGACCCCCCGGGGGTAATGAAAAACTGTTTTTT.

The chain has TRBV7-9 and TRBJ2-2; TRBD2 aligns across 11 bases. Germline assignment: CDR1 SEHNR and CDR2 FQNEAQ (reference sequence). The CDR3 sequence is 19 residues long. The J segment lost 1 base and the V segment lost 5 bases, leaving 12 bases of the junction unmatched. For the CDR3, the DNA is TGTGCCAGCAGCCCCCGCCTAGCGGGGGGACATGAGAACACCGGGGAGCTGTTTTTT. The encoded protein is CASSPRLAGGHENTGELFF.

This clone was counted a single time. The rearrangement joins TRBV5-6 to TRBJ2-7; D not resolved. This CDR3 is 11 amino acids long. Germline V gene lookup returns CDR1 SGHDT and CDR2 YYEEEE. The V gene lost 5 bases and the J gene lost 0 bases, with 3 bases spanning the gap. For the CDR3, the DNA is TGTGCCAGCAGTCGCTCCTACGAGCAGTACTTC. Its translation: CASSRSYEQYF.

This rearrangement joins TRBV5-1 to TRBJ2-1; 8 nucleotides agree with TRBD2. The CDR3 has 15 residues. V shed 0 bases and J 8 bases; nucleotides not matched to a gene: 7. Germline values: CDR1 SGHRS, CDR2 YFSETQ. Here the CDR3 reads CASSLARGGHDEQFF. The CDR3 nucleotides read TGCGCCAGCAGCTTGGCCCGGGGGGGACACGATGAGCAGTTCTTC.

The gene calls are TRBV5-1 and TRBJ1-2, with D maybe TRBD1 (6 bases). Trimming stripped 1 base from V and 4 bases from J, with 8 bases between. This CDR3 is 13 amino acids long. Germline CDR1 is SGHRS and CDR2 is YFSETQ. The CDR3 nucleotides are TGCGCCAGCAGCTTGCAGGGGAGCTATGGCTACACCTTC. It is translated as CASSLQGSYGYTF.